These 4 T cell receptor beta chains originate from one sample sequenced in a study of T-cell memory formation after mild COVID-19. MiXCR, run by TCRdb on the 5' RACE reads, gives a single entry per CDR3 protein. The sample yields 380,000 or so distinct CDR3 sequences, approximately 15% seen once. Sequenced: PBMCs or a T cell subset sorted from them (not recorded which). These receptors were taken from a man aged 18 to 29 who had mild COVID-19 (a few samples of this study predate the infection). Cell type and time point are not known.

The table lists this clonotype with a few counts. The genes are TRBV4-2 and TRBJ2-3, with D tentatively TRBD2 (6 bases). Germline V gene sequence: CDR1 LGHNA, CDR2 YNFKEQ. The V end lost 0 bases, the J end lost 1 base, and 11 bases lay between the germline ends. The length of the CDR3 is 16 residues. The CDR3 DNA follows: TGTGCCAGCAGCCAAGAAGGGCCTAGCGGCACAGATACGCAGTATTTT. It is translated as CASSQEGPSGTDTQYF.

This clonotype was found many times. J is TRBJ2-1 and V is TRBV5-5, with D possibly matching TRBD1 (5 bases). V lost 0 bases and J 8 bases, leaving 21 bases between the germline ends. The CDR3 runs to 17 residues. Germline-derived CDR1 and CDR2 are SGHKS and YYEKEE (reference sequence). CDR3 residues: CASSLERAGPGVDEQFF. For the CDR3, the DNA is TGTGCCAGCAGCTTGGAACGGGCAGGGCCGGGTGTCGATGAGCAGTTCTTC.

The chain has TRBV2 and TRBJ1-1; D uncertain. Germline-derived CDR1 and CDR2 are SNHLY and FYNNEI. The CDR3 covers 15 residues. V was pared by 8 bases and J by 3 bases, with 19 bases between. CDR3 DNA sequence: TGTGCCAGCTCCCACCGTGGGGAAAGGGACACTGAAGCTTTCTTT. It yields the protein CASSHRGERDTEAFF.

This chain uses TRBV7-6 with TRBJ2-3; D is undetermined. Deletions cut 2 bases from V and 4 bases from J, with 10 bases between. Germline CDR1 is SGHVS and CDR2 is FNYEAQ. This CDR3 has 14 amino acids. The CDR3 bases are TGTGCCAGCAGCTTATACGGTTACGCAGATACGCAGTATTTT. This sequence encodes CASSLYGYADTQYF.